Listed below are T cell receptor beta chains from one sample, sequenced in a study of regulatory T cells in long-lasting Graves disease. Each CDR3 protein gets one entry after TCRdb re-called the multiplex PCR reads with MiXCR. This table has some 200,000 distinct CDR3 sequences, approximately 18% appearing once. This same sample was also part of a study on T cells in Graves' hyperthyroidism and ophthalmopathy.

The input for sequencing was peripheral blood mononuclear cells (PBMCs), taken at new diagnosis, from a patient treated with antithyroid drugs. These receptors all come from a woman under 40 with Graves disease. Each CDR3 is given without its conserved first and last residue.

v_call,cdr3_length,cdr3_aa
TRBV6-5,13,ASSYSLDSIQPQH
TRBV2,14,ASSSLAGGWTYEQY
TRBV2,17,ASSEAVDPQGADNEKLF
TRBV4-1,11,ASSQDLSTEAF
TRBV29-1,14,SVGGQPYPGWDGYT
TRBV11-2,17,ASSSLPGTSGVPYNEQF
TRBV6-7,13,ASRQEGRLNTEAF
TRBV15,9,ATSRDDEAF
TRBV29-1,10,SVDEGGTEAF
TRBV7-9,13,ASRVDRGVSDTQY
TRBV5-5,10,ASSLEDSPLH
TRBV28,16,ASSLPRGGALYNSPLH
TRBV3-1,15,ASSQEGETPLYNEQF
TRBV5-1,13,ASSFRGTSRETQY
TRBV14,11,ASSQMRIGGYT
TRBV11-2,13,ASSFGGQGNSPLH
TRBV5-1,12,ASSLGTPQKTQY
TRBV2,13,ASRGTGTTNEKLF
TRBV2,12,ASSDMGSGNTIY
TRBV6-2/TRBV6-3,15,ASSLNVGWGSGNTIY
TRBV9,14,ASSPGSWPNTGELF
TRBV29-1,13,SGGSSGSGGETQY
TRBV5-1,13,ASSLDRGMNTEAF
TRBV20-1,15,SAKALGTSGRAFEQF
TRBV2,12,ASARDRAGSPLH
TRBV9,13,ASSAASWTVTEAF
TRBV28,13,ASSLFPMDNQPQH
TRBV6-2/TRBV6-3,11,ASSYSSTYGYT
TRBV10-2,15,ASSASRDRDVGETQY
TRBV18,11,ASSPRGSNEQF
TRBV20-1,13,SARSVAASGNTIY
TRBV25-1,18,ASSEGASGKHLSGYNEQF
TRBV27,13,ASRAGQGAYNEQF
TRBV3-1,13,ASSQGDRAIQPQH
TRBV20-1,12,SARRQGVADTQY
TRBV28,11,ASSLIGAPEAF
TRBV2,10,ASRDDAYEQY
TRBV11-2,11,ASDQGSDQPQH
TRBV9,14,ASSLAAVSSGNTIY
TRBV4-1,13,ASSLRHPTNEKLF
TRBV10-1,10,ASSESTGELF
TRBV28,10,ASRGPVYGYT
TRBV7-6,13,ASTLNPGEVAEAF
TRBV20-1,12,SAPRSGSTNEQY
TRBV30,14,AWSVRTSGPTGELF
TRBV13,11,ASSVRGAEGYT
TRBV7-3,16,ASSLNNSHRDSNQPQH
TRBV27,14,ASIRKGLASTDTQY
TRBV27,12,ASSLGGSTFDYT
TRBV4-1,12,ASRHLGLNTEAF
TRBV12-3/TRBV12-4,12,ASSQTGTTETQY
TRBV30,12,AWSGPSSNEKLF
TRBV14,12,ASRPAGITDTQY
TRBV19,15,ASSTLGGRSEADTQY
TRBV6-1,15,ASKGGFGGRAWGEQF
TRBV6-2/TRBV6-3,10,ASRAQGDTQY
TRBV28,13,ASSTQGSGANVLT
TRBV3-1,13,ASSLGVGNNSPLH
TRBV6-5,9,ASSYSHEQY
TRBV6-5,13,ASSYQGAWGTEAF